This T cell receptor beta chain is from a study of cytomegalovirus exposure and HLA in healthy donors. Study outcomes and limitations: CMV serostatus was the only immune exposure information that was available. In a later analysis, a genetic analysis reported fewer productive-TCR N-insertions in an Asian-associated ancestry cluster than the cohort average. It was reportedly the case that the classifier diagnosed cytomegalovirus status with high specificity and sensitivity.

Details on this clone: Antigen: not known.

At the time of sampling, donors were nominally healthy, though unrecorded immune exposures were likely. Vbeta (60) and Jbeta (13) primers were used in the PCR. Libraries were prepared by immunoSEQ multiplex PCR; TCRdb keeps only in-frame clonotypes and omits some of them. Of about 160,000 clones in the sample, approximately 81% were seen once. The sample comprised PBMCs. The origin of this receptor is a man younger than 35 in good health and CMV-seronegative.

This chain's CDR3 is CATRGHQNTEAFF. Here the CDR3 DNA reads TGTGCCACCCGTGGACACCAGAACACTGAAGCTTTCTTT. J is TRBJ1-1 and V is TRBV15; possible D gene TRBD1, 5 bases. V dropped 8 bases and J dropped 1 base, with 11 bases sitting between them. Germline assignment: CDR1 LNHNV and CDR2 YYDKDF (reference sequence). CDR3 length: 13 residues.